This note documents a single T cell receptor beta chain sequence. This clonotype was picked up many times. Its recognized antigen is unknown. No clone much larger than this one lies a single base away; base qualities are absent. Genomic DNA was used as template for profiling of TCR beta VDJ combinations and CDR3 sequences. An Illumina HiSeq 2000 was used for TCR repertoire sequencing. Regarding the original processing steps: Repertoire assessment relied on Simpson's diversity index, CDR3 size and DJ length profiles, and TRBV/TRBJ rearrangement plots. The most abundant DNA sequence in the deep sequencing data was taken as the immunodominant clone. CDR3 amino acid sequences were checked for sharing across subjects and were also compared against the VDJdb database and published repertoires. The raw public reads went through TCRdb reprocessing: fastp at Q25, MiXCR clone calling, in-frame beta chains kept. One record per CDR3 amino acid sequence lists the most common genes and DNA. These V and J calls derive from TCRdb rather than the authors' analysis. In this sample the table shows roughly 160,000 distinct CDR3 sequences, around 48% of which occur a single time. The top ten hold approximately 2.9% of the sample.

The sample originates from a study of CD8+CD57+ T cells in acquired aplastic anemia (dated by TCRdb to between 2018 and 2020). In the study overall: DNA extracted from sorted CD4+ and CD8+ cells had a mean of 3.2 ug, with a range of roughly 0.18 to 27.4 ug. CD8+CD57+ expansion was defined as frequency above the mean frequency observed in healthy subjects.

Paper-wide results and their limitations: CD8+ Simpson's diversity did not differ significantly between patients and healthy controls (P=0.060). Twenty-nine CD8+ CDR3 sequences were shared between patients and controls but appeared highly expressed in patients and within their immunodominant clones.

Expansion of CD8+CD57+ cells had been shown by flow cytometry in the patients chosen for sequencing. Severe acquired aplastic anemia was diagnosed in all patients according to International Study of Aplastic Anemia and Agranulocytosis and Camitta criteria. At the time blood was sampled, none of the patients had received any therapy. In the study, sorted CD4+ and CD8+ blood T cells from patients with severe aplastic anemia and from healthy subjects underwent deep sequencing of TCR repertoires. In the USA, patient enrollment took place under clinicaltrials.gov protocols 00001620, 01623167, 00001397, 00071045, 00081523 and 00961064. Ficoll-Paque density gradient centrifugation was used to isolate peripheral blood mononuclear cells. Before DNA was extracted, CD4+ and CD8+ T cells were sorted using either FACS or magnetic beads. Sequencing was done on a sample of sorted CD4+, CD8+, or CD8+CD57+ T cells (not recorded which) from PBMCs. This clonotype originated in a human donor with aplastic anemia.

This receptor carries the CDR3 CASSPRAGPSYEQYF. The nucleotide sequence reads as follows: TGTGCCAGCAGCCCAAGGGCGGGACCCTCCTACGAGCAGTACTTC. The V gene is TRBV7-2 and the J gene is TRBJ2-7; TRBD2 might be the D gene, on 6 matching bases. The trim is 5 bases for V and 0 bases for J, with a gap of 14 bases between the germline ends. Looking up the germline V gene yields CDR1 SGHTA and CDR2 FQGNSA. The CDR3 sequence holds 15 residues, the cysteine and phenylalanine included. Solely the CDR3 DNA is kept, with 45 bases framed from the first base.